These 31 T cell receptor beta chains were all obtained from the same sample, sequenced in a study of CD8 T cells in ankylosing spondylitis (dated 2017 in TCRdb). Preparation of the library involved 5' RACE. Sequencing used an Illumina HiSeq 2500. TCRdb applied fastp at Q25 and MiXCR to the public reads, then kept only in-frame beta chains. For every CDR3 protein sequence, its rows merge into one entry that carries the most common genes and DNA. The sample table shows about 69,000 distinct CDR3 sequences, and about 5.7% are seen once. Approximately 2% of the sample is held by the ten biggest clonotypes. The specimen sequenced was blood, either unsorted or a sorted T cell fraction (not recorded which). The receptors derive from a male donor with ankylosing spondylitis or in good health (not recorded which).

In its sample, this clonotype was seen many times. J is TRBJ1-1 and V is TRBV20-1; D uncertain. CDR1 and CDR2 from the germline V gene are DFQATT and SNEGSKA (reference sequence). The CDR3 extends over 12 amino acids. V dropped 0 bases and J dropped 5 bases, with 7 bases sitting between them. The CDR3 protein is CSARDGGTEAFF. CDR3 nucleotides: TGCAGTGCTAGAGATGGAGGTACTGAAGCTTTCTTT.

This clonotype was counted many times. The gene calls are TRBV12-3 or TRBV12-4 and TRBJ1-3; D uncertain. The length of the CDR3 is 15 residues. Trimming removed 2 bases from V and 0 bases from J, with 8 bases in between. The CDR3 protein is CASSLSGLSGNTIYF. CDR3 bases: TGTGCCAGCAGTTTATCCGGTCTCTCTGGAAACACCATATATTTT.

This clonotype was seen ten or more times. The DNA of the CDR3 is TGTGCCAGCAGTATAGCGTGGGGACACCGATCCTACGAGCAGTACTTC. Residues: CASSIAWGHRSYEQYF. This rearrangement joins TRBV27 to TRBJ2-7, with D perhaps matching TRBD1 (6 bases). Germline V gene data show CDR1 as MNHEY and CDR2 as SMNVEV (reference sequence). The CDR3 consists of 16 residues. The V end was cut by 5 bases, the J end by 1 base, with 18 bases between.

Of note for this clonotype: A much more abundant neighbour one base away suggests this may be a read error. The chain's CDR3 is CASCLRGTGKTVGYGYTF. CDR3 nucleotide sequence: TGTGCCAGCTGTTTGAGAGGGACAGGGAAGACTGTTGGCTATGGCTACACCTTC. V gene TRBV3-1 combines with J gene TRBJ1-2; 9 positions match TRBD1. The CDR3 is 18 amino acids. V dropped 8 bases and J dropped 4; count of bases not matched to a gene: 20. Per germline, CDR1 LGHDT and CDR2 YNNKEL (reference sequence).

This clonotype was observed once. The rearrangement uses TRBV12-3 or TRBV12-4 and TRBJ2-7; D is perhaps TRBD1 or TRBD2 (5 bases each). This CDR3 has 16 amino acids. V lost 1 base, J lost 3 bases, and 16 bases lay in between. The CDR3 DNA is TGTGCCAGCAGTTTAGGAACCGGGACCCCCCTCTACGAGCAGTACTTC. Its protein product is CASSLGTGTPLYEQYF.

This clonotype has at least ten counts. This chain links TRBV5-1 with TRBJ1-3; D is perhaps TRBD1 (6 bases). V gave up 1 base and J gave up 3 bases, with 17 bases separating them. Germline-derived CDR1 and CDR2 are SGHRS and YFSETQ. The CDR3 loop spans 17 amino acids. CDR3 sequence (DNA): TGCGCCAGCAGCTTGTACAGGGATTCGGTTGGTGGAAACACCATATATTTT. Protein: CASSLYRDSVGGNTIYF.

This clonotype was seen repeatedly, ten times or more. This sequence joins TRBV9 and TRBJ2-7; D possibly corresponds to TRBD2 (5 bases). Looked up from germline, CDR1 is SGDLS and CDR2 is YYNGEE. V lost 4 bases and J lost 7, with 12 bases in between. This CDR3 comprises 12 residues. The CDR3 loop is CASSPQPGEQYF. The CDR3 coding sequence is TGTGCCAGCAGCCCGCAACCGGGGGAGCAGTACTTC.

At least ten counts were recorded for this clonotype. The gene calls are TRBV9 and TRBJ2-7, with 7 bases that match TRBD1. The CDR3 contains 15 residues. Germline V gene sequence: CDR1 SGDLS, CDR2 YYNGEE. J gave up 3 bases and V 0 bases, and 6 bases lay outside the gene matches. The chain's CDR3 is CASSVGGTENYEQYF. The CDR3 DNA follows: TGTGCCAGCAGCGTAGGGGGGACAGAGAACTACGAGCAGTACTTC.

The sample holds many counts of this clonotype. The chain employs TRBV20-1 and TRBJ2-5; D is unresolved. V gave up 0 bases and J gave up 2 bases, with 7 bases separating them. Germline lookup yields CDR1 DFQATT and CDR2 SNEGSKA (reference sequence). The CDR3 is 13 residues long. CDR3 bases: TGCAGTGCTAGAGATGTTCGGCAAGAGACCCAGTACTTC. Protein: CSARDVRQETQYF.

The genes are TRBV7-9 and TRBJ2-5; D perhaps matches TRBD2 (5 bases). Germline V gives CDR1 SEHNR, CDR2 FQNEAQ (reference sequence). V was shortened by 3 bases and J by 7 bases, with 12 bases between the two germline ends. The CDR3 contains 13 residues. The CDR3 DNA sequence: TGTGCCAGCAGCTTCGGCTCAGAGGGGACCCAGTACTTC. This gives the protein CASSFGSEGTQYF. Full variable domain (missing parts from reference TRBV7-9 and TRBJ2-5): DTGVSQNPRHKITKRGQNVTFRCDPISEHNRLYWYRQTLGQGPEFLTYFQNEAQLEKSRLLSDRFSAERPKGSFSTLEIQRTEQGDSAMYLCASSFGSEGTQYFGPGTRLLVL.

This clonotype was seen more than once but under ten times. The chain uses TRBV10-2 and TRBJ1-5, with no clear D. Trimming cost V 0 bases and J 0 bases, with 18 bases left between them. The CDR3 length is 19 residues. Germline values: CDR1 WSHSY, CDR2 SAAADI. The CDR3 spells CASSESDPFRPNSNQPQHF. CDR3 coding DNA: TGCGCCAGCAGTGAGTCGGACCCATTCCGCCCGAATAGCAATCAGCCCCAGCATTTT.

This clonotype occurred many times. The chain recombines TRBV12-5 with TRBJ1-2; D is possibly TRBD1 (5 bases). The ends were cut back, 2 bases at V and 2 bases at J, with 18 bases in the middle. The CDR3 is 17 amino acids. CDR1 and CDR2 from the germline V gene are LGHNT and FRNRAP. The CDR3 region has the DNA TGTGCTAGTGGTTTGCCCAAACCAGGGCTCGTGAACTATGGCTACACCTTC. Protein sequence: CASGLPKPGLVNYGYTF. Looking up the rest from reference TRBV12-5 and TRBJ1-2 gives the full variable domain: DARVTQTPRHKVTEMGQEVTMRCQPILGHNTVFWYRQTMMQGLELLAYFRNRAPLDDSGMPKDRFSAEMPDATLATLKIQPSEPRDSAVYFCASGLPKPGLVNYGYTFGSGTRLTVV.

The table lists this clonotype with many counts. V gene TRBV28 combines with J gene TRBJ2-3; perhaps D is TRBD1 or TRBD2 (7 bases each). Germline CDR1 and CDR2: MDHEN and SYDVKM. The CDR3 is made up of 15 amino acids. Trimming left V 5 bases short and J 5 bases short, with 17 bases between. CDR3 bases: TGTGCCAGCAGTCTAGATACAGGGGAGGGAGATACGCAGTATTTT. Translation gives CASSLDTGEGDTQYF. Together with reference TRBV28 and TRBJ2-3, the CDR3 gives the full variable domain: DVKVTQSSRYLVKRTGEKVFLECVQDMDHENMFWYRQDPGLGLRLIYFSYDVKMKEKGDIPEGYSVSREKKERFSLILESASTNQTSMYLCASSLDTGEGDTQYFGPGTRLTVL.

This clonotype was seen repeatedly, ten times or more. CDR3 residues: CASSSPTYGGELFF. The CDR3 DNA reads as TGTGCCAGCAGTTCCCCTACCTATGGCGGGGAGCTGTTTTTT. The genes are TRBV6-5 and TRBJ2-2; D gene uncertain. Trimming removed 4 bases at V and 7 bases at J, with 13 bases between. Germline values: CDR1 MNHEY, CDR2 SVGAGI. The length of the CDR3 is 14 residues.

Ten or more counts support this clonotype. This CDR3 reads CASSYSGNSPLHF. The CDR3 DNA reads as TGTGCCAGCAGTTACTCCGGAAATTCACCCCTCCACTTT. The chain links TRBV6-5 to TRBJ1-6; D unresolved. The CDR3 is 13 amino acids. Germline assignment: CDR1 MNHEY and CDR2 SVGAGI. V was pared by 0 bases and J by 7 bases, with 4 bases between.

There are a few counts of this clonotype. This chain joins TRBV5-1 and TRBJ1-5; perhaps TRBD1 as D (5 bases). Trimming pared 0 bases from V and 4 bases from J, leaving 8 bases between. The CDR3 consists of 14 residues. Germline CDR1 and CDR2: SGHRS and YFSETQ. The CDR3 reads CASSLEAGNQPQHF. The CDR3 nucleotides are TGCGCCAGCAGCTTGGAGGCAGGGAATCAGCCCCAGCATTTT.

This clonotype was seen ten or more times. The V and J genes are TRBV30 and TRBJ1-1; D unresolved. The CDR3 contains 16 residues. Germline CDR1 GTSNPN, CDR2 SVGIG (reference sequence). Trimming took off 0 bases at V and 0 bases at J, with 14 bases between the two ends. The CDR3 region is CAWSVSVRVLNTEAFF. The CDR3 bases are TGTGCCTGGAGTGTTTCTGTTAGAGTGCTGAACACTGAAGCTTTCTTT.

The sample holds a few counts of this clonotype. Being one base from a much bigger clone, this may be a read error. DNA of the CDR3: TGTGCCAGCCTAAGAGCCGAAAAAGGGAACACTGGAGCTTTCTTT. Encoded protein: CASLRAEKGNTGAFF. V usage is TRBV28 and J usage is TRBJ1-1; no firm D call. CDR3 size: 15 residues. The germline CDR1 and CDR2 sequences are MDHEN and SYDVKM.

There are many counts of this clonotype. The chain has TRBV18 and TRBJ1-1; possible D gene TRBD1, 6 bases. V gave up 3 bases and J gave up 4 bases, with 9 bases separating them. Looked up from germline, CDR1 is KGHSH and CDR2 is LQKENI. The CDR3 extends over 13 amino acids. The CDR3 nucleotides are TGTGCCAGCTCACCTTCAGGGGCCACTGAAGCTTTCTTT. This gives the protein CASSPSGATEAFF.

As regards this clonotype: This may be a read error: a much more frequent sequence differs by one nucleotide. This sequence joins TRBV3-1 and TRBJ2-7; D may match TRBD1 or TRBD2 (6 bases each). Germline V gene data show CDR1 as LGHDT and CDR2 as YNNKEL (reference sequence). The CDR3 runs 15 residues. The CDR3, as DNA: TGTGGCAGCAGCCTACAGGGACTCCAGGTCCACGAGCAGTACTTC. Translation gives CGSSLQGLQVHEQYF.

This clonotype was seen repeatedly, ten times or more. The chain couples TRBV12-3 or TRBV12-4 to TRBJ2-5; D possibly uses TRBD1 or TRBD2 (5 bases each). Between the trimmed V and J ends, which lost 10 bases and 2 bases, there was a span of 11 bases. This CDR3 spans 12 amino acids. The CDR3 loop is CATTGQQETQYF. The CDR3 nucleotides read TGTGCCACTACGGGGCAGCAAGAGACCCAGTACTTC.

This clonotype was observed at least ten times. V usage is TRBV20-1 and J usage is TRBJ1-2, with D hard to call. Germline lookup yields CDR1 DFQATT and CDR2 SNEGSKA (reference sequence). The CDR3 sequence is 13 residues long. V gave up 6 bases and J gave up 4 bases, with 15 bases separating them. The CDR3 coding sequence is TGCAGTGCCACCGACGGTGCGCTCTATGGCTACACCTTC. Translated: CSATDGALYGYTF.

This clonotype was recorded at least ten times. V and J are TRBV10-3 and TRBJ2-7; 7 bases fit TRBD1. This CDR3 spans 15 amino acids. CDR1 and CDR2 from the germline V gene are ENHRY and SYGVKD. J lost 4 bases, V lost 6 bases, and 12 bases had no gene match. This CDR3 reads CAISNKQGMEYEQYF. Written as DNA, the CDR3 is TGTGCCATCAGCAACAAACAGGGGATGGAGTACGAGCAGTACTTC.

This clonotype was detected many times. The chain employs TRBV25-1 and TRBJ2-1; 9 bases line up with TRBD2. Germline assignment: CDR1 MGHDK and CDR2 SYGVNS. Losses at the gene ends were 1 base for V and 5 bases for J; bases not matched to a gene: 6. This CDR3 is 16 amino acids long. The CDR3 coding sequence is TGTGCCAGCAGTGAATGGGTGACTAGCGGTAACAATGAGCAGTTCTTC. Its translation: CASSEWVTSGNNEQFF.

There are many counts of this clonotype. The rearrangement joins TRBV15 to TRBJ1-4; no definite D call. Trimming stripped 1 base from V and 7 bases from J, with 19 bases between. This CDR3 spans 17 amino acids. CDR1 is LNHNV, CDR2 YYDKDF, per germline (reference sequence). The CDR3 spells CATSRANRVRSGEKLFF. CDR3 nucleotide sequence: TGTGCCACCAGCAGAGCCAATCGGGTGCGCAGCGGTGAAAAACTGTTTTTT. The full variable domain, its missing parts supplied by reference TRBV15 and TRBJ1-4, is DAMVIQNPRYQVTQFGKPVTLSCSQTLNHNVMYWYQQKSSQAPKLLFHYYDKDFNNEADTPDNFQSRRPNTSFCFLDIRSPGLGDTAMYLCATSRANRVRSGEKLFFGSGTQLSVL.

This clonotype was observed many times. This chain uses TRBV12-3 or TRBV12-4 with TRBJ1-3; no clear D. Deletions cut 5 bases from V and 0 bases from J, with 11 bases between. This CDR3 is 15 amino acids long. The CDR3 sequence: CASSPRVGSGNTIYF. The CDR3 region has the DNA TGTGCCAGCAGTCCCCGGGTAGGCTCTGGAAACACCATATATTTT.

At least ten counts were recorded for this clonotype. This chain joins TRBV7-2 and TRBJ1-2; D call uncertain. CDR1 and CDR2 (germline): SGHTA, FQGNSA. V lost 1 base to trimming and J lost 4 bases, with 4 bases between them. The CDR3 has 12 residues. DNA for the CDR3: TGTGCCAGCAGCTTAGTCAGCTATGGCTACACCTTC. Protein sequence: CASSLVSYGYTF.

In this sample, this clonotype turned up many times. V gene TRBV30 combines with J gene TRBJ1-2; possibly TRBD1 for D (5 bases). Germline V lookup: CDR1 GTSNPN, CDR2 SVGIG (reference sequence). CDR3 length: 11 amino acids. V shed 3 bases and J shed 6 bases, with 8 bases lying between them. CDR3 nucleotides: TGTGCCTGGAGCGGGGGGAATGGCTACACCTTC. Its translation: CAWSGGNGYTF.

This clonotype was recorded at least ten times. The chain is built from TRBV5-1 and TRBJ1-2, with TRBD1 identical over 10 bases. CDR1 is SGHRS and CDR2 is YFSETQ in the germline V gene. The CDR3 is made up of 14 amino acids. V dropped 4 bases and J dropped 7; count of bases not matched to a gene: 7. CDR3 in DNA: TGCGCCAGCAGCCCAGACAGGGGGCTTGGTGGCTACACCTTC. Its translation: CASSPDRGLGGYTF. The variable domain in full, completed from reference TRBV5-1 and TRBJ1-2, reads KAGVTQTPRYLIKTRGQQVTLSCSPISGHRSVSWYQQTPGQGLQFLFEYFSETQRNKGNFPGRFSGRQFSNSRSEMNVSTLELGDSALYLCASSPDRGLGGYTFGSGTRLTVV.

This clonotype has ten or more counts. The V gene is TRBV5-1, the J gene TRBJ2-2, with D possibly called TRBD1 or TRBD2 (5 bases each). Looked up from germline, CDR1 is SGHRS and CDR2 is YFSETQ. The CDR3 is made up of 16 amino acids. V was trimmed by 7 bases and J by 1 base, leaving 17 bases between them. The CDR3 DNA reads TGCGCCAGCGGGGCCGACGAGGGCGTGAACACCGGGGAGCTGTTTTTT. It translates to CASGADEGVNTGELFF.

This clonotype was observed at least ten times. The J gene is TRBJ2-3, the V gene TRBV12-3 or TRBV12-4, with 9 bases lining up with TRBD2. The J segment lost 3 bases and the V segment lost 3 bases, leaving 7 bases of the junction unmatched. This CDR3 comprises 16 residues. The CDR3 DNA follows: TGTGCCAGCAGTTTGAGCGGGGGGAGAACAACAGATACGCAGTATTTT. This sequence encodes CASSLSGGRTTDTQYF.